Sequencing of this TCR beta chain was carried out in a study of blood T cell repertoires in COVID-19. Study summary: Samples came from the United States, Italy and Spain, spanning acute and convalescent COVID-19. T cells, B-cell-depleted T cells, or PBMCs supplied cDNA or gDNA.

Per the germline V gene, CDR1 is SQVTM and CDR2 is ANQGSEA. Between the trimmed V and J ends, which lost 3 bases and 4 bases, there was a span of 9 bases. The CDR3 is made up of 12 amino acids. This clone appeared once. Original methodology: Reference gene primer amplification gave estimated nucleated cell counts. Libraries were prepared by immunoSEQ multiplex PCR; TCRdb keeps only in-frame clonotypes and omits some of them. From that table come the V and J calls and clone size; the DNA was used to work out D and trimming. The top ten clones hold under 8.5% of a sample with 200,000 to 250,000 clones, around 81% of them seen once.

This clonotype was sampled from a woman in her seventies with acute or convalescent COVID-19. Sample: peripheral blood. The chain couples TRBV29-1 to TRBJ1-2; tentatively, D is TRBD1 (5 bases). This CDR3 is CSVDTGTYGYTF. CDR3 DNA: TGCAGCGTTGACACAGGCACCTATGGCTACACCTTC.